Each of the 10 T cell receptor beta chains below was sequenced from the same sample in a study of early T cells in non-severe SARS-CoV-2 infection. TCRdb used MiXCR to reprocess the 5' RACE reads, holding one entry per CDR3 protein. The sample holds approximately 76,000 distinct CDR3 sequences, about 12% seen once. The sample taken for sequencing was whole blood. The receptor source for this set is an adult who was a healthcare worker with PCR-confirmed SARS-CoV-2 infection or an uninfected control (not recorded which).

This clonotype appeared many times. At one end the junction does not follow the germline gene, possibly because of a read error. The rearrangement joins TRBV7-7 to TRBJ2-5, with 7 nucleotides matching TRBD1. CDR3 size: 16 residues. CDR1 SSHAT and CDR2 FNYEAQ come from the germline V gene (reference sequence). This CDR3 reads CASSVYRGVLEETQYF. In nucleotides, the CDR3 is TGTGCTAGCAGCGTTTACAGGGGAGTTTTGGAAGAGACCCAGTACTTC.

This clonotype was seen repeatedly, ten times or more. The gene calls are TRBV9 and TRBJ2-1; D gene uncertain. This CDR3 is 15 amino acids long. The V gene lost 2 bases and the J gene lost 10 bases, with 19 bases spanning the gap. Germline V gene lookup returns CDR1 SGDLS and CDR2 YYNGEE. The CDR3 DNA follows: TGTGCCAGCAGCGTCTCAGGACCAGCTAATCAGGAGCAGTTCTTC. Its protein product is CASSVSGPANQEQFF.

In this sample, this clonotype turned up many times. CDR3 loop: CASRAYGQPNYEQYF. CDR3 in DNA: TGTGCCAGCAGGGCCTACGGACAGCCCAATTACGAGCAGTACTTC. The V gene is TRBV2, the J gene TRBJ2-7; D is possibly TRBD1 (6 bases). Looked up from germline, CDR1 is SNHLY and CDR2 is FYNNEI. V lost 6 bases to trimming and J lost 4 bases, with 19 bases between them. This CDR3 is built from 15 residues.

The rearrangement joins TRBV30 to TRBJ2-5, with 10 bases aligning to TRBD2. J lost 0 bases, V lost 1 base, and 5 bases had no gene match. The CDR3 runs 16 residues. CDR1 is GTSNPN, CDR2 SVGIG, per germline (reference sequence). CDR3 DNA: TGTGCCTGGAGTGCCCGACTAGCGGGCTACCAAGAGACCCAGTACTTC. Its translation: CAWSARLAGYQETQYF.

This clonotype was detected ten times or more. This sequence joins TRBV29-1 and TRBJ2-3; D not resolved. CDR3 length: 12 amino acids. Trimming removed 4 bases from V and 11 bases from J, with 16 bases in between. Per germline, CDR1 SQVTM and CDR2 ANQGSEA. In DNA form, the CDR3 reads TGCAGCGTTGGGCAGGAACCCCAGGAGCAGTATTTT. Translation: CSVGQEPQEQYF.

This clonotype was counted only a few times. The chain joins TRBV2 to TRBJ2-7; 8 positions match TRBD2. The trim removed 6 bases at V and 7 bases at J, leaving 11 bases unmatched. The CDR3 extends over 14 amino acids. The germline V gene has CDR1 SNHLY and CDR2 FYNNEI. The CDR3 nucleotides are TGTGCCAGCAGGACTAGCGTAGTCCCGTGGGAGCAGTACTTC. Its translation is CASRTSVVPWEQYF.

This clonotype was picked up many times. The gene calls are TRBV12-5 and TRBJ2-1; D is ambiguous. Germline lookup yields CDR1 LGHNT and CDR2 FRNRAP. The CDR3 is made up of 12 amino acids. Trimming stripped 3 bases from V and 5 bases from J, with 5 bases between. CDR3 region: CASGFGDNEQFF. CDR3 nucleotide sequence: TGTGCTAGTGGTTTCGGAGACAATGAGCAGTTCTTC.

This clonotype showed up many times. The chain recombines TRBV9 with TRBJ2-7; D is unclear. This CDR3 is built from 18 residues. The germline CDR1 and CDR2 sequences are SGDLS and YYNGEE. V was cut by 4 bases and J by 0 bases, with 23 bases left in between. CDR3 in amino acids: CASSPQVGRKSSSYEQYF. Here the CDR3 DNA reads TGTGCCAGCAGCCCCCAAGTCGGACGGAAGTCTAGCTCCTACGAGCAGTACTTC.

CDR3 amino acids: CSAGGLNTGELFF. The CDR3 DNA is TGCTCCGCGGGGGGCCTAAACACCGGGGAGCTGTTTTTT. This rearrangement joins TRBV29-1 to TRBJ2-2, with 8 bases lining up with TRBD2. CDR1 is SQVTM, CDR2 ANQGSEA, per germline. The CDR3 totals 13 residues.

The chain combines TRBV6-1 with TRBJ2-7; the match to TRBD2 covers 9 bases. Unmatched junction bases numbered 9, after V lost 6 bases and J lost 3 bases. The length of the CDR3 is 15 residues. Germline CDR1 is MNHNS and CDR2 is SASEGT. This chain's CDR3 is CASSPGTSPSYEQYF. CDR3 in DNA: TGTGCCAGCAGCCCCGGGACTAGCCCCAGCTACGAGCAGTACTTC.